This entry concerns a single T cell receptor beta chain. This sample was included in a study of cytomegalovirus exposure and HLA in healthy donors. Study-level information: A prior analysis found fewer than 120 million unique TCR beta sequences from roughly 180 million T cells.

The PCR was carried out with 60 Vbeta primers and 13 Jbeta primers. The protocol was immunoSEQ multiplex PCR, while the TCRdb copy is restricted to in-frame clones and leaves out a portion. The sample shows 150,000 to 200,000 clones, 80% to 90% of them seen only once. Trimming left V 3 bases short and J 5 bases short, with 10 bases between. Per germline, CDR1 SQVTM and CDR2 ANQGSEA. The CDR3 runs to 12 residues. The sample consisted of PBMCs. V gene TRBV29-1 combines with J gene TRBJ1-2, with D uncertain. The receptor comes from a woman aged 18-29 years in good health and CMV-seronegative. In DNA, the CDR3 is TGCAGCGTTGATCCGCAGGCTTATGGCTACACCTTC. Protein sequence: CSVDPQAYGYTF.